This TCR beta chain was recovered during a study of blood T cell repertoires in COVID-19. Germline CDR1 reads LNHDA; CDR2 reads SQIVND (reference sequence). The CDR3 is 17 amino acids. Trimming took 5 bases from V and 0 from J, leaving 17 bases between them. This clone was counted between two and nine times. In the study's own analysis: Estimated nucleated cell counts came from reference gene primer amplification. TCRdb's copy holds only in-frame clones and misses some; the assay was immunoSEQ multiplex PCR. That table furnishes V, J and clone size, whereas the DNA furnished D and trimming. The sample has about 130,000 clones, roughly 77% seen once; the top ten hold roughly 5.1%.

The rearrangement joins TRBV19 to TRBJ2-1; no definite D call. The TCR comes from a woman between 65 and 79 years old with COVID-19, enrolled during active disease. The sequenced sample consisted of peripheral blood. The chain's CDR3 is CASSPTTQRSSYNEQFF. In nucleotides, the CDR3 is TGTGCCAGTAGTCCCACCACCCAGAGGAGCTCCTACAATGAGCAGTTCTTC.